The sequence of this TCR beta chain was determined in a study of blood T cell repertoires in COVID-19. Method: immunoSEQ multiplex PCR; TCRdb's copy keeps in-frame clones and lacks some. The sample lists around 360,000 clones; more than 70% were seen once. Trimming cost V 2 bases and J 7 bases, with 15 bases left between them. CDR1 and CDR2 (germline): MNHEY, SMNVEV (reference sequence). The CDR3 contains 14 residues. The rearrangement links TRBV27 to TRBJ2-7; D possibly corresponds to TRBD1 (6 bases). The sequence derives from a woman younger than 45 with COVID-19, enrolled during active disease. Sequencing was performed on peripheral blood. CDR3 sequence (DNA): TGTGCCAGCAGTTTACCCACAGTGGGGGCAGAGCAGTACTTC. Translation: CASSLPTVGAEQYF.